The rows below give T cell receptor beta chains drawn from one sample of a study of post-analysis software for immune sequencing data. TCRdb processed the PCR reads anew with MiXCR; each CDR3 protein has one entry. Of 400,000 to 500,000 distinct CDR3 sequences in the sample, approximately 42% are singletons; the top ten hold 7.6%. The sequenced sample consisted of blood. These receptors all come from a girl aged 2-10 years with multiple sclerosis. The CDR3 runs from the conserved cysteine through the conserved F or W. Each record gives: V gene, clone size, CDR3 length, J gene, D gene, CDR3 DNA, CDR3 protein. D genes are given only for firm matches. Clone size is shown for a subset of rows, as once, few, many or a class of expanded clone.

v_call: TRBV20-1; clone_size: NA; cdr3_length: 15; j_call: TRBJ2-1; d_call: NA; cdr3_nt: TGCAGTGCTCGATTGGGGGGGGGCGCGTACAATGAGCAGTTCTTC; cdr3_aa: CSARLGGGAYNEQFF
v_call: TRBV12-3/TRBV12-4; clone_size: NA; cdr3_length: 14; j_call: TRBJ2-1; d_call: TRBD2; cdr3_nt: TGTGCCAGCACCAGACTAGCGGGGTACAATGAGCAGTTCTTC; cdr3_aa: CASTRLAGYNEQFF
v_call: TRBV28; clone_size: NA; cdr3_length: 19; j_call: TRBJ2-7; d_call: TRBD2; cdr3_nt: TGTGCCAGCAGTTTAACTTTTTTCCGACTAGCGGGACTCGACAACGAGCAGTACTTC; cdr3_aa: CASSLTFFRLAGLDNEQYF
v_call: TRBV28; clone_size: NA; cdr3_length: 13; j_call: TRBJ1-5; d_call: NA; cdr3_nt: TGTGCCAGCAGCCTGATGCCATATCAGCCCCAGCATTTT; cdr3_aa: CASSLMPYQPQHF
v_call: TRBV18; clone_size: NA; cdr3_length: 14; j_call: TRBJ2-7; d_call: NA; cdr3_nt: TGTGCCAGCTCACCAGAGAGGATAATGTACGAGCAGTACTTC; cdr3_aa: CASSPERIMYEQYF
v_call: TRBV19; clone_size: NA; cdr3_length: 15; j_call: TRBJ2-1; d_call: NA; cdr3_nt: TGTGCCAGTAGTAAATATAGCGGAGACCTCGATGAGCAGTTCTTC; cdr3_aa: CASSKYSGDLDEQFF
v_call: TRBV7-2; clone_size: NA; cdr3_length: 13; j_call: TRBJ1-2; d_call: TRBD1; cdr3_nt: TGTGCCAGCAGCCGAGGACAGGCCGATGGCTACACCTTC; cdr3_aa: CASSRGQADGYTF
v_call: TRBV7-2; clone_size: once; cdr3_length: 15; j_call: TRBJ1-5; d_call: NA; cdr3_nt: TGTGCCAGCAGCTTAGAGGGAGGTAGCAATCAGCCCCAGCATTTT; cdr3_aa: CASSLEGGSNQPQHF
v_call: TRBV28; clone_size: NA; cdr3_length: 15; j_call: TRBJ2-1; d_call: TRBD1; cdr3_nt: TGTGCCAGCAAAAATACCGGGACAGCCTACAATGAGCAGTTCTTC; cdr3_aa: CASKNTGTAYNEQFF
v_call: TRBV28; clone_size: NA; cdr3_length: 15; j_call: TRBJ2-5; d_call: TRBD1; cdr3_nt: TGTGCCAGCAGATTCAGGGGGCGCCTGGGAGAGACCCAGTACTTC; cdr3_aa: CASRFRGRLGETQYF
v_call: TRBV5-1; clone_size: NA; cdr3_length: 14; j_call: TRBJ2-1; d_call: NA; cdr3_nt: TGCGCCAGCAGCCCGGGACTTACCTACAATGAGCAGTTCTTC; cdr3_aa: CASSPGLTYNEQFF
v_call: TRBV6-4; clone_size: NA; cdr3_length: 15; j_call: TRBJ2-7; d_call: TRBD2; cdr3_nt: TGTGCCAGCAGTTCTAGCGGGAACCACTCCTACGAGCAGTACTTC; cdr3_aa: CASSSSGNHSYEQYF
v_call: TRBV6-5; clone_size: NA; cdr3_length: 19; j_call: TRBJ2-5; d_call: TRBD2; cdr3_nt: TGTGCCAGCAGTTCGACCGGGACTAGGCTTACCATGATCCAAGAGACCCAGTACTTC; cdr3_aa: CASSSTGTRLTMIQETQYF
v_call: TRBV3-1; clone_size: NA; cdr3_length: 16; j_call: TRBJ2-6; d_call: NA; cdr3_nt: TGTGCCAGCAGCCAAGATCGGGGCTCTGGGGCCAACGTCCTGACTTTC; cdr3_aa: CASSQDRGSGANVLTF
v_call: TRBV12-3/TRBV12-4; clone_size: few; cdr3_length: 14; j_call: TRBJ1-2; d_call: NA; cdr3_nt: TGTGCCAGCAGTTTAGCCGGGGGGGCGTTTGGCTACACCTTC; cdr3_aa: CASSLAGGAFGYTF
v_call: TRBV10-3; clone_size: NA; cdr3_length: 14; j_call: TRBJ1-2; d_call: NA; cdr3_nt: TGTGCCATCAGGGAGATGGGGCGGGAGAGTGGCTACACCTTC; cdr3_aa: CAIREMGRESGYTF
v_call: TRBV5-6; clone_size: NA; cdr3_length: 13; j_call: TRBJ2-5; d_call: TRBD2; cdr3_nt: TGTGCCAGCAGGCTAGCGGGGGCTTTTGAGCAGTACTTC; cdr3_aa: CASRLAGAFEQYF
v_call: TRBV4-3; clone_size: NA; cdr3_length: 16; j_call: TRBJ1-2; d_call: TRBD1; cdr3_nt: TGCGCCAGCAGCCACCCGAACCCGGGACAGGGAGACGGCTACACCTTC; cdr3_aa: CASSHPNPGQGDGYTF
v_call: TRBV5-1; clone_size: few; cdr3_length: 17; j_call: TRBJ2-3; d_call: NA; cdr3_nt: TGCGCCAGCAGCTTGGGTGGCGGCGCGCGGCCCACAGATACGCAGTATTTT; cdr3_aa: CASSLGGGARPTDTQYF
v_call: TRBV5-5; clone_size: NA; cdr3_length: 14; j_call: TRBJ2-7; d_call: TRBD1; cdr3_nt: TGTGCCAGCAGCATCGAGGCAGGGGGCTACGAGCAGTACTTC; cdr3_aa: CASSIEAGGYEQYF
v_call: TRBV20-1; clone_size: few; cdr3_length: 15; j_call: TRBJ1-1; d_call: NA; cdr3_nt: TGCAGTGCTAGGGGGAGGGACACCTTGAACACTGAAGCTTTCTTT; cdr3_aa: CSARGRDTLNTEAFF
v_call: TRBV18; clone_size: few; cdr3_length: 18; j_call: TRBJ1-5; d_call: TRBD1; cdr3_nt: TGTGCCAGCTCACTATATCCGGGACAGATAAGGAGCAATCAGCCCCAGCATTTT; cdr3_aa: CASSLYPGQIRSNQPQHF